Shown below are 3 T cell receptor beta chains from a single sample sequenced in a study of blood T cells in healthy people across ages. Next came a second PCR, run for about 7 to 12 cycles, which used a sample-barcoded 5' primer along with a J-beta primer mix. TCRdb redid the calling of the 5' RACE reads with MiXCR, one entry per CDR3 protein. This sample has some 1,800,000 distinct CDR3 sequences, with more than 35% found just once. The sample comprised blood. The receptors originated from a human donor in good health.

This clonotype was counted only a few times. The chain combines TRBV6-1 with TRBJ2-1, with 9 nucleotides matching TRBD1. The CDR3 spans 13 residues. The V and J ends lost 7 bases and 7 bases, in that order; junction bases with no gene match: 5. Per germline, CDR1 MNHNS and CDR2 SASEGT. The CDR3 nucleotides read TGTGCCAGCACTATGGGGACAGGGAATGAGCAGTTCTTC. Translating gives CASTMGTGNEQFF.

This chain uses TRBV7-9 with TRBJ1-2; no firm D call. Germline values: CDR1 SEHNR, CDR2 FQNEAQ (reference sequence). CDR3 size: 13 residues. Trimming pared 2 bases from V and 6 bases from J, leaving 10 bases between. CDR3 sequence reads: CASSLLSSNGYTF. The CDR3 DNA sequence: TGTGCCAGCAGCTTATTGTCCTCGAATGGCTACACCTTC. The entire variable domain, with the rest obtained from reference TRBV7-9 and TRBJ1-2, is as follows: DTGVSQNPRHKITKRGQNVTFRCDPISEHNRLYWYRQTLGQGPEFLTYFQNEAQLEKSRLLSDRFSAERPKGSFSTLEIQRTEQGDSAMYLCASSLLSSNGYTFGSGTRLTVV.

This clonotype was observed a handful of times. This sequence joins TRBV4-2 and TRBJ2-3; 9 positions match TRBD1. The length of the CDR3 is 15 residues. Germline CDR1 is LGHNA and CDR2 is YNFKEQ. Unmatched junction bases numbered 5, after V lost 4 bases and J lost 3 bases. The CDR3 protein is CASSPKTGGTDTQYF. The DNA of the CDR3 is TGTGCCAGCAGCCCAAAGACAGGGGGAACAGATACGCAGTATTTT.